The 22 T cell receptor beta chains given below trace back to one sample, sequenced in a study of T cell repertoires in cytomegalovirus infection. MiXCR, run by TCRdb on the reads, gives a single entry per CDR3 protein. The data contain roughly 760,000 distinct CDR3 sequences, 35% of them seen just once; the ten biggest clones take up around 2.6%. The specimen sequenced was PBMCs. The receptors come from a human donor in good health (CMV status not recorded). Some clones in this sample may be carry-over from other donors' samples.

This chain uses TRBV19 with TRBJ1-2; 7 nucleotides line up with TRBD1. The CDR3 loop spans 14 amino acids. Germline-derived CDR1 and CDR2 are LNHDA and SQIVND (reference sequence). Germline trimming cut 6 bases from V and 3 bases from J; bases unmatched to any gene: 7. CDR3 sequence: CASRTGSHDYGYTF. The CDR3 nucleotides read TGTGCCAGTAGGACAGGGTCTCACGACTATGGCTACACCTTC.

The V and J genes are TRBV5-6 and TRBJ2-3, with TRBD2 matching over 12 bases. Per the germline V gene, CDR1 is SGHDT and CDR2 is YYEEEE. The CDR3 length is 17 residues. The V segment lost 4 bases and the J segment 1 base; nucleotides outside the gene matches: 7. For the CDR3, the DNA is TGTGCCAGCAGCCTCAGGACTAGCGGGACCGGCACAGATACGCAGTATTTT. This sequence encodes CASSLRTSGTGTDTQYF.

On this clonotype itself: A read error is possible here, since a much larger clone lies one base away. This rearrangement joins TRBV28 to TRBJ1-1; the match to TRBD1 covers 8 bases. The CDR3 spans 15 residues. The germline CDR1 and CDR2 sequences are MDHEN and SYDVKM. CDR3 sequence reads: CDSSLRTGKDTEAFF. The DNA of the CDR3 is TGTGACAGCAGTCTCCGGACAGGGAAGGACACTGAAGCTTTCTTT. Variable domain in full (rest from reference TRBV28 and TRBJ1-1): DVKVTQSSRYLVKRTGEKVFLECVQDMDHENMFWYRQDPGLGLRLIYFSYDVKMKEKGDIPEGYSVSREKKERFSLILESASTNQTSMYLCDSSLRTGKDTEAFFGQGTRLTVV.

A few counts support this clonotype. The gene calls are TRBV7-2 and TRBJ2-5; D might be TRBD2 (6 bases). CDR3 size: 14 residues. Germline values: CDR1 SGHTA, CDR2 FQGNSA. V gave up 5 bases and J gave up 4 bases, with 14 bases separating them. CDR3 loop: CASSKWVGGETQYF. CDR3 in DNA: TGTGCCAGCAGCAAATGGGTGGGGGGAGAGACCCAGTACTTC.

This clonotype came up once. The chain joins TRBV10-3 to TRBJ2-3; unclear D gene. The V end lost 4 bases, the J end lost 2 bases, and 13 bases lay between the germline ends. The germline V gene encodes CDR1 ENHRY and CDR2 SYGVKD. This CDR3 has 15 amino acids. CDR3 nucleotides: TGTGCCATCAGTGCGGCCTCCGTCGTCACAGATACGCAGTATTTT. It codes for CAISAASVVTDTQYF.

Note on this clonotype: Just one base apart from a much larger clone, this may be a read error. The chain couples TRBV7-8 to TRBJ1-6; 7 positions match TRBD1. The CDR3 contains 15 residues. V trimming: 7 bases; J trimming: 5 bases; junction bases outside the gene matches: 8. CDR1 is SGHVS, CDR2 FQNEAQ, per germline. Here the CDR3 DNA reads TGTGCCAGCACCTTGGGACAGCGGAATAATTCACCCCTCCACTTT. Protein sequence: CASTLGQRNNSPLHF.

The rearrangement joins TRBV4-1 to TRBJ2-5; 10 positions match TRBD1. Unmatched junction bases numbered 6, after V lost 0 bases and J lost 5 bases. The germline V gene encodes CDR1 MGHRA and CDR2 YSYEKL. The CDR3 runs 16 residues. The CDR3 DNA reads as TGCGCCAGCAGCCAAGAGGGACAGGGGCTGTTGGAGACCCAGTACTTC. Translation: CASSQEGQGLLETQYF.

This clonotype was observed a few times. The chain recombines TRBV12-3 or TRBV12-4 with TRBJ1-1; D is unresolved. The CDR3 consists of 13 residues. V was trimmed by 1 base and J by 6 bases, leaving 9 bases between them. As DNA, the CDR3 is TGTGCCAGCAGTTTAGTGAGAAGCGCTGAAGCTTTCTTT. Its translation: CASSLVRSAEAFF.

V gene TRBV28 combines with J gene TRBJ2-7, with a possible D match to TRBD1 (6 bases). The length of the CDR3 is 17 residues. CDR1 and CDR2 (germline): MDHEN, SYDVKM. V was pared by 6 bases and J by 1 base, with 22 bases between. CDR3 protein: CASSASGSPQGSYEQYF. CDR3 nucleotides: TGTGCCAGCAGCGCCTCAGGGTCCCCTCAGGGGTCCTACGAGCAGTACTTC.

The CDR3 nucleotides are TGCGCCAGCAGCTGGGCGGGACAGGGGGCAAATGAGCAGTTCTTC. This gives the protein CASSWAGQGANEQFF. The chain joins TRBV5-1 to TRBJ2-1, with 12 bases matching TRBD1. The CDR3 runs 15 residues. V was clipped by 3 bases and J by 7 bases; unmatched bases: 5. The germline gives CDR1 SGHRS, CDR2 YFSETQ. The variable domain in full, completed from reference TRBV5-1 and TRBJ2-1, reads KAGVTQTPRYLIKTRGQQVTLSCSPISGHRSVSWYQQTPGQGLQFLFEYFSETQRNKGNFPGRFSGRQFSNSRSEMNVSTLELGDSALYLCASSWAGQGANEQFFGPGTRLTVL.

The chain is built from TRBV6-8 and TRBJ1-3, with D perhaps matching TRBD1 (5 bases). The V and J ends lost 8 bases and 3 bases respectively, with 20 bases between them. The CDR3 totals 16 residues. Germline CDR1 and CDR2: MNHGY and SAAAGT. The CDR3 DNA reads as TGTGCCAGCGTATCCCCAGCGCCAGGGTATGGAAACACCATATATTTT. This codes for CASVSPAPGYGNTIYF.

The chain combines TRBV28 with TRBJ2-4; the D gene is possibly TRBD2 (6 bases). Germline V gives CDR1 MDHEN, CDR2 SYDVKM. V gave up 5 bases and J gave up 2 bases, with 13 bases separating them. This CDR3 comprises 15 residues. CDR3: CASSAPRGSKNIQYF. CDR3 DNA: TGTGCCAGCAGTGCCCCTCGGGGGTCCAAAAACATTCAGTACTTC.

In this sample, this clonotype turned up many times. The chain recombines TRBV6-2 or TRBV6-3 with TRBJ1-5, with D perhaps TRBD1 (5 bases). V was trimmed by 7 bases and J by 1 base, leaving 14 bases between them. CDR3 length equals 15 residues. Germline CDR1 reads MNHEY; CDR2 reads SVGEGT. The CDR3 region has the DNA TGTGCCAGCAAGGCTTGGACACCCAGCAATCAGCCCCAGCATTTT. Its protein product is CASKAWTPSNQPQHF.

The chain carries TRBV2 and TRBJ2-3; the D is unclear. V was trimmed by 10 bases and J by 3 bases, leaving 11 bases between them. Germline loops: CDR1 SNHLY, CDR2 FYNNEI. The CDR3 has 12 amino acids. CDR3 bases: TGTGCCACGAGCTTCTCAACAGATACGCAGTATTTT. As protein: CATSFSTDTQYF.

The chain carries TRBV2 and TRBJ2-2; D is unclear. The CDR3 is 15 residues long. CDR1 is SNHLY, CDR2 FYNNEI, per germline. Trimming removed 4 bases from V and 1 base from J, with 10 bases in between. CDR3 sequence: CASSVLPENTGELFF. The CDR3 nucleotides are TGTGCCAGCAGTGTTCTTCCGGAGAACACCGGGGAGCTGTTTTTT. The full variable domain, its missing parts supplied by reference TRBV2 and TRBJ2-2, is EPEVTQTPSHQVTQMGQEVILRCVPISNHLYFYWYRQILGQKVEFLVSFYNNEISEKSEIFDDQFSVERPDGSNFTLKIRSTKLEDSAMYFCASSVLPENTGELFFGEGSRLTVL.

This clonotype was counted many times. The CDR3 protein is CASRAGQYYGYTF. The CDR3 region has the DNA TGTGCCAGCAGAGCCGGACAGTACTATGGCTACACCTTC. V and J are TRBV12-3 or TRBV12-4 and TRBJ1-2; perhaps TRBD1 as D (6 bases). Trimming removed 6 bases from V and 3 bases from J, with 11 bases in between. The CDR3 sequence is 13 residues long.

This clonotype was observed many times. This chain uses TRBV4-1 with TRBJ1-5, with TRBD1 matching 7 bases. This CDR3 comprises 17 residues. J was trimmed by 0 bases and V by 2 bases; bases with no gene match: 7. Germline V CDR1 and CDR2: MGHRA, YSYEKL. CDR3 sequence: CASSQSGQAYSNQPQHF. Here the CDR3 DNA reads TGCGCCAGCAGCCAAAGCGGACAGGCTTATAGCAATCAGCCCCAGCATTTT.

This clonotype was recorded at least ten times. CDR3 sequence (DNA): TGTGCCAGCAGCCCGACAGGGGGAGGTTTCAAAGCTTTCTTT. Its protein product is CASSPTGGGFKAFF. The chain combines TRBV28 with TRBJ1-1, with 9 bases that match TRBD1. V gave up 6 bases and J gave up 9 bases; unmatched junction bases: 11. CDR3 length: 14 amino acids. Germline CDR1 MDHEN, CDR2 SYDVKM.

This clonotype occurred a few times. The rearrangement uses TRBV28 and TRBJ1-2; D remains ambiguous. The CDR3 has 13 amino acids. CDR1 is MDHEN and CDR2 is SYDVKM in the germline V gene. V lost 3 bases to trimming and J lost 9 bases, with 14 bases between them. CDR3 coding DNA: TGTGCCAGCAGTTTGGAACTGGGCGGGAGCTACACCTTC. Translation gives CASSLELGGSYTF.

The CDR3 DNA is TGTGCCAGCAGTTTATGGCAGGAGGAATCACCCCTCCACTTT. Translated, it gives CASSLWQEESPLHF. The rearrangement uses TRBV28 and TRBJ1-6; D is unclear. The CDR3 is 14 residues long. Germline CDR1 reads MDHEN; CDR2 reads SYDVKM. With 0 bases removed from V and 10 bases from J, the gap between germline ends came to 10 bases.

This sequence joins TRBV6-1 and TRBJ1-1; D not certain. The germline CDR1 and CDR2 sequences are MNHNS and SASEGT. V lost 4 bases to trimming and J lost 4 bases, with 13 bases between them. The length of the CDR3 is 14 residues. The CDR3 reads CASSAVVPSTEAFF. Here the CDR3 DNA reads TGTGCCAGCAGTGCGGTAGTTCCCTCCACTGAAGCTTTCTTT.

The sample holds many counts of this clonotype. CDR3 nucleotide sequence: TGTGCCAGCAGGCTCGGGACAGGGGGCAATGAGCAGTTCTTC. Translation: CASRLGTGGNEQFF. V usage is TRBV12-3 or TRBV12-4 and J usage is TRBJ2-1; TRBD1 agrees at 11 bases. The CDR3 totals 14 residues. J lost 6 bases, V lost 6 bases, and 4 bases had no gene match.